What follows are 29 T cell receptor beta chains derived from one specimen sequenced in a study of OX40 agonist ivuxolimab in advanced cancers. Some clones are missing from TCRdb's copy, which holds only in-frame ones; the method was immunoSEQ multiplex PCR. The sample lists approximately 94,000 clones; more than 85% were seen once. This sample comprised CD4+ or CD8+ T cells sorted from blood, obtained in a trial of the OX40 agonist ivuxolimab. Receptors originate from an adult with an advanced solid tumor such as melanoma, head and neck, liver or kidney cancer.

This rearrangement joins TRBV27 to TRBJ2-7, with D possibly being TRBD1 or TRBD2 (6 bases each). Trimming took off 3 bases at V and 0 bases at J, with 9 bases between the two ends. Germline V gene lookup returns CDR1 MNHEY and CDR2 SMNVEV (reference sequence). The CDR3 contains 14 residues. CDR3 in amino acids: CASSFKGGSYEQYF. In nucleotides, the CDR3 is TGTGCCAGCAGTTTTAAGGGGGGCTCCTACGAGCAGTACTTC.

The chain recombines TRBV13 with TRBJ2-2; no firm D call. The CDR3 loop spans 14 amino acids. V lost 7 bases, J lost 6 bases, and 15 bases lay in between. The V gene's germline CDR1 is PRHDT and CDR2 FYEKMQ (reference sequence). In nucleotides, the CDR3 is TGTGCCAGCACTTTCACTCCGGGCGCCGGGGAGCTGTTTTTT. Translating gives CASTFTPGAGELFF.

The chain carries TRBV7-2 and TRBJ2-1; 8 bases fit TRBD2. The CDR3 is 18 residues long. The V gene's germline CDR1 is SGHTA and CDR2 FQGNSA. The trim removed 5 bases at V and 0 bases at J, leaving 12 bases unmatched. CDR3 region: CASSTSAGDPSSYNEQFF. In DNA form, the CDR3 reads TGTGCCAGCAGCACATCAGCGGGGGATCCGAGCTCCTACAATGAGCAGTTCTTC.

The chain joins TRBV9 to TRBJ1-2; a weak D match, TRBD1 (5 bases). V lost 0 bases and J 4 bases, leaving 16 bases between the germline ends. Germline CDR1 SGDLS, CDR2 YYNGEE. The CDR3 contains 16 residues. In nucleotides, the CDR3 is TGTGCCAGCAGCGTAGTTCGGGACCTGCCTCTCTATGGCTACACCTTC. Protein product: CASSVVRDLPLYGYTF.

This chain connects TRBV5-8 to TRBJ2-1; D is uncertain. CDR3 length: 16 amino acids. CDR1 and CDR2 (germline): SGHTS, YDEGEE. V was pared by 0 bases and J by 4 bases, with 14 bases between. The CDR3: CASSLESSKQYNEQFF. The CDR3 DNA reads as TGTGCCAGCAGCTTGGAGAGTTCGAAACAGTACAATGAGCAGTTCTTC.

This chain uses TRBV9 with TRBJ1-1; TRBD1 matches 9 bases. Trimming took 3 bases from V and 6 from J; bases not matched to a gene: 12. This CDR3 is built from 16 residues. CDR1 and CDR2 from the germline V gene are SGDLS and YYNGEE. CDR3 region: CASSAAGTGIRSEAFF. CDR3 bases: TGTGCCAGCAGCGCAGCCGGGACAGGGATAAGGTCTGAAGCTTTCTTT.

CDR3 in DNA: TGTGCCAGCTCCCGGGAGTCTGCGGGAGAGACCCAGTACTTC. Translated, it gives CASSRESAGETQYF. The gene calls are TRBV6-6 and TRBJ2-5; D might be TRBD2 (6 bases). This CDR3 is 14 amino acids long. Deletions cut 8 bases from V and 4 bases from J, with 17 bases between. The germline CDR1 and CDR2 sequences are MNHNY and SVGAGI (reference sequence).

DNA for the CDR3: TGTGCCAGCAGTTTATCGGGGGGGCCCCCGTTGGGTACCATATATTTT. Its translation is CASSLSGGPPLGTIYF. V usage is TRBV27 and J usage is TRBJ1-3; TRBD1 is a possible D gene (6 bases). The V end was cut by 0 bases, the J end by 10 bases, with 19 bases between. CDR1 MNHEY and CDR2 SMNVEV come from the germline V gene (reference sequence). This CDR3 comprises 16 residues.

In its sample, this clone was seen once. The chain is built from TRBV27 and TRBJ2-7, with TRBD2 matching 11 bases. Germline CDR1 is MNHEY and CDR2 is SMNVEV (reference sequence). The V and J ends lost 5 bases and 4 bases, in that order; junction bases with no gene match: 10. The CDR3 consists of 16 residues. CDR3 bases: TGTGCCAGCAGTCCCCCGCTAGCGGGAGGCCCATACGAGCAGTACTTC. This sequence encodes CASSPPLAGGPYEQYF.

This rearrangement joins TRBV2 to TRBJ1-2; D remains unclear. This CDR3 has 13 residues. V lost 8 bases and J 4 bases, leaving 14 bases between the germline ends. The germline CDR1 and CDR2 sequences are SNHLY and FYNNEI. The CDR3 DNA sequence: TGTGCCAGCCCGATGCCTACGGGCTATGGCTACACCTTC. Protein sequence: CASPMPTGYGYTF.

The genes are TRBV5-1 and TRBJ2-7; perhaps TRBD2 as D (5 bases). Trimming cost V 4 bases and J 0 bases, with 14 bases left between them. The CDR3 runs 15 residues. The germline CDR1 and CDR2 sequences are SGHRS and YFSETQ. The CDR3 loop is CASSPVGVASYEQYF. DNA for the CDR3: TGCGCCAGCAGCCCGGTCGGGGTTGCCTCCTACGAGCAGTACTTC.

This clone appeared a few times. This chain links TRBV11-2 with TRBJ1-2; D not resolved. Germline-derived CDR1 and CDR2 are SGHAT and FQNNGV. V lost 2 bases and J lost 7, with 5 bases in between. The CDR3 contains 11 residues. The CDR3 spells CASSLTGGYTF. CDR3 nucleotide sequence: TGTGCCAGCAGCTTAACGGGTGGCTACACCTTC.

Concerning this clone itself: Its ends do not fully match the called genes, so a read error is possible. The sample carries other DNA sequences with the same CDR3. The chain couples TRBV29-1 to TRBJ1-2; D is unresolved. Germline V lookup: CDR1 SQVTM, CDR2 ANQGSEA. This CDR3 is built from 11 residues. CDR3 sequence (DNA): TGTAGCGTTAAGGATCTGGAAGGCTACACCTTC. It specifies CSVKDLEGYTF. Drawing the rest from reference TRBV29-1 and TRBJ1-2, the complete variable domain is SAVISQKPSRDICQRGTSLTIQCQVDSQVTMMFWYRQQPGQSLTLIATANQGSEATYESGFVIDKFPISRPNLTFSTLTVSNMSPEDSSIYLCSVKDLEGYTFGSGTRLTVV.

The chain couples TRBV7-9 to TRBJ2-4; D is possibly TRBD2 (5 bases). The CDR3 extends over 14 amino acids. V was shortened by 3 bases and J by 3 bases, with 9 bases between the two germline ends. Germline V lookup: CDR1 SEHNR, CDR2 FQNEAQ (reference sequence). The CDR3: CASSFEGDKNIQYF. In DNA, the CDR3 is TGTGCCAGCAGCTTTGAGGGCGACAAAAACATTCAGTACTTC.

This clone occurred once. V usage is TRBV15 and J usage is TRBJ2-1; 8 bases line up with TRBD2. This CDR3 has 13 amino acids. The germline CDR1 and CDR2 sequences are LNHNV and YYDKDF (reference sequence). With V trimmed by 6 bases and J by 8 bases, 6 bases remained unmatched. CDR3 loop: CATRDSGTDEQFF. The CDR3 DNA is TGTGCCACCAGGGATAGCGGGACCGATGAGCAGTTCTTC.

As regards this clone: Additional DNA sequences in this sample encode the identical CDR3. The gene calls are TRBV9 and TRBJ2-1; D may match TRBD1 or TRBD2 (5 bases each). Germline CDR1 SGDLS, CDR2 YYNGEE. The CDR3 spans 14 residues. The V gene lost 3 bases and the J gene lost 0 bases, with 7 bases spanning the gap. The CDR3: CASSGGSSYNEQFF. CDR3 sequence (DNA): TGTGCCAGCAGCGGGGGGAGCTCCTACAATGAGCAGTTCTTC. Drawing the rest from reference TRBV9 and TRBJ2-1, the complete variable domain is DSGVTQTPKHLITATGQRVTLRCSPRSGDLSVYWYQQSLDQGLQFLIQYYNGEERAKGNILERFSAQQFPDLHSELNLSSLELGDSALYFCASSGGSSYNEQFFGPGTRLTVL.

The CDR3 DNA follows: TGTGCCAGCAGCCCATGGGACCAAGCCTACGAGCAGTACTTC. It codes for CASSPWDQAYEQYF. The rearrangement joins TRBV13 to TRBJ2-7; D tentatively fits TRBD1 or TRBD2 (5 bases each). The CDR3 totals 14 residues. CDR1 and CDR2 from the germline V gene are PRHDT and FYEKMQ (reference sequence). Deletions cut 5 bases from V and 2 bases from J, with 13 bases between.

This clone was recorded once. The CDR3 protein is CASSWVGDEQFF. Here the CDR3 DNA reads TGTGCCAGCAGTTGGGTAGGGGATGAGCAGTTCTTC. The chain is built from TRBV27 and TRBJ2-1, with TRBD1 as a possible D gene (5 bases). Trimming removed 4 bases from V and 8 bases from J, with 9 bases in between. Looked up from germline, CDR1 is MNHEY and CDR2 is SMNVEV (reference sequence). The CDR3 has 12 amino acids.

This clone was seen a handful of times. The chain recombines TRBV7-3 with TRBJ2-1; D gene ambiguous. The ends were cut back, 2 bases at V and 8 bases at J, with 7 bases in the middle. This CDR3 contains 12 residues. Germline CDR1 and CDR2: SGHTA and FQGTGA. The CDR3 loop reads CASSLGADEQFF. The CDR3 bases are TGTGCCAGCAGCTTAGGTGCGGATGAGCAGTTCTTC.

The chain recombines TRBV20-1 with TRBJ2-4; no clear D. This CDR3 has 11 residues. V lost 6 bases and J 6 bases, leaving 9 bases between the germline ends. Germline V gives CDR1 DFQATT, CDR2 SNEGSKA (reference sequence). The CDR3 loop is CSALMVNIQYF. The DNA of the CDR3 is TGCAGTGCCCTAATGGTAAACATTCAGTACTTC.

The chain combines TRBV30 with TRBJ2-7; D perhaps matches TRBD2 (5 bases). Deletions cut 2 bases from V and 0 bases from J, with 11 bases between. Germline V gene data show CDR1 as GTSNPN and CDR2 as SVGIG (reference sequence). This CDR3 is built from 14 residues. The CDR3 region is CAWSWWENSYEQYF. CDR3 in DNA: TGTGCCTGGAGTTGGTGGGAGAACTCCTACGAGCAGTACTTC.

The chain has TRBV19 and TRBJ1-5; a possible D gene is TRBD1 (6 bases). V was cut by 3 bases and J by 0 bases, with 12 bases left in between. There are 16 residues in the CDR3. The germline gives CDR1 LNHDA, CDR2 SQIVND (reference sequence). The CDR3 sequence is CASSIWAGDSNQPQHF. The DNA for the CDR3 is TGTGCCAGTAGTATCTGGGCAGGGGATAGCAATCAGCCCCAGCATTTT.

This clone was recorded only once. In DNA form, the CDR3 reads TGTGCCAGCAGTGGACAGGGGGCGTCCTATCCCCAGCCCCAGCATTTT. Translating gives CASSGQGASYPQPQHF. The chain uses TRBV6-1 and TRBJ1-5; 10 nucleotides align to TRBD1. Germline V gives CDR1 MNHNS, CDR2 SASEGT. CDR3 length equals 16 residues. Trimming cost V 4 bases and J 7 bases; bases outside gene matches: 10.

In DNA form, the CDR3 reads TGTGCCAGCAGTTATGCGGGGGGCGATGAGCAGTTCTTC. This encodes CASSYAGGDEQFF. The rearrangement links TRBV6-5 to TRBJ2-1; 8 bases line up with TRBD2. The CDR3 contains 13 residues. Germline V gene lookup returns CDR1 MNHEY and CDR2 SVGAGI. Germline trimming cut 3 bases from V and 8 bases from J; bases unmatched to any gene: 3.

This clone was counted a single time. This rearrangement joins TRBV6-5 to TRBJ2-1; D remains unclear. Between the trimmed V and J ends, which lost 0 bases and 10 bases, there was a span of 10 bases. This CDR3 region has 13 residues. The germline V gene has CDR1 MNHEY and CDR2 SVGAGI. The CDR3 DNA follows: TGTGCCAGCAGTTACTCATCCGGGCTAGAGCAGTTCTTC. Its protein product is CASSYSSGLEQFF.

V gene TRBV28 combines with J gene TRBJ2-7; D is possibly TRBD1 (5 bases). Germline V gene data show CDR1 as MDHEN and CDR2 as SYDVKM. This CDR3 spans 11 amino acids. V gave up 6 bases and J gave up 6 bases, with 9 bases separating them. The CDR3 loop is CASSQGGEQYF. CDR3 coding DNA: TGTGCCAGCAGCCAGGGCGGCGAGCAGTACTTC.

The chain is built from TRBV6-5 and TRBJ2-7; the D is unclear. This CDR3 region has 14 residues. V lost 2 bases and J 0 bases, leaving 8 bases between the germline ends. Germline-derived CDR1 and CDR2 are MNHEY and SVGAGI. The CDR3 coding sequence is TGTGCCAGCAGTTACCGACGGCCCTCCTACGAGCAGTACTTC. It codes for CASSYRRPSYEQYF.

The chain has TRBV4-1 and TRBJ2-3; 11 bases are a match to TRBD2. Germline-derived CDR1 and CDR2 are MGHRA and YSYEKL. There are 17 residues in the CDR3. V trimming: 4 bases; J trimming: 3 bases; junction bases outside the gene matches: 9. The CDR3 sequence is CASSPIFSGGETDTQYF. CDR3 nucleotides: TGCGCCAGCAGCCCTATCTTTAGCGGGGGGGAGACAGATACGCAGTATTTT.

The V call is TRBV4-3, the J call TRBJ2-3, with D perhaps TRBD2 (6 bases). The germline CDR1 and CDR2 sequences are LGHNA and YSLEER. This CDR3 contains 15 residues. V lost 3 bases to trimming and J lost 2 bases, with 12 bases between them. As DNA, the CDR3 is TGCGCCAGCAGCCACGGGGACTCCATCACAGATACGCAGTATTTT. Translation gives CASSHGDSITDTQYF.